Listed below are T cell receptor beta chains from one sample, sequenced in a study of blood T cells in healthy people across ages. TCRdb analysed the 5' RACE reads with MiXCR anew, one entry per CDR3 protein. The sample has just under 550,000 distinct CDR3 sequences; 24% are singletons. The same sample was also used in a study of T cells of mothers and their children.

Material: blood. These receptors originate from a boy aged 10-17 years in good health. Both conserved end residues are part of each CDR3. D genes are given only for firm matches. Clone size is shown for a subset of rows, as once, few, many or a class of expanded clone.

CDR3 length: 15
clone size: many
V gene: TRBV28
D gene: .
J gene: TRBJ2-4
CDR3 DNA: TGTGCCAGCAGCTCGCAAGGGGTGGCCAAAAACATTCAGTACTTC
CDR3 protein: CASSSQGVAKNIQYF

CDR3 length: 12
clone size: .
V gene: TRBV6-5
D gene: .
J gene: TRBJ1-5
CDR3 DNA: TGTGCCAGCAGTCGAAGGGGCCAGCCCCAGCATTTT
CDR3 protein: CASSRRGQPQHF

CDR3 length: 14
clone size: .
V gene: TRBV28
D gene: .
J gene: TRBJ2-1
CDR3 DNA: TGTGCCAGCAGTTTGCAGGAAACCTACAATGAGCAGTTCTTC
CDR3 protein: CASSLQETYNEQFF

CDR3 length: 15
clone size: .
V gene: TRBV4-3
D gene: TRBD1
J gene: TRBJ1-4
CDR3 DNA: TGCGCCAGCATCCAACGGGACAGGGAGAATGAAAAACTGTTTTTT
CDR3 protein: CASIQRDRENEKLFF

CDR3 length: 13
clone size: many
V gene: TRBV7-7
D gene: TRBD2
J gene: TRBJ2-7
CDR3 DNA: TGTGCTAGCAGCCGAACTAGCGGCTACGAGCAGTACTTC
CDR3 protein: CASSRTSGYEQYF

CDR3 length: 18
clone size: .
V gene: TRBV4-1
D gene: .
J gene: TRBJ2-7
CDR3 DNA: TGCGCCAGCAGCCAAGGCGTAGGCTCTGCGGGTTTGGGGTACGAGCAGTACTTC
CDR3 protein: CASSQGVGSAGLGYEQYF

CDR3 length: 13
clone size: few
V gene: TRBV20-1
D gene: .
J gene: TRBJ1-1
CDR3 DNA: TGCAGTGCTCCCGGGACGGACAACACTGAAGCTTTCTTT
CDR3 protein: CSAPGTDNTEAFF

CDR3 length: 16
clone size: .
V gene: TRBV9
D gene: .
J gene: TRBJ2-2
CDR3 DNA: TGTGCCAGCAGCAGATCCGGGACACTTAACACCGGGGAGCTGTTTTTT
CDR3 protein: CASSRSGTLNTGELFF

CDR3 length: 13
clone size: .
V gene: TRBV4-3
D gene: .
J gene: TRBJ2-1
CDR3 DNA: TGCGCCAGCAGCCAACAAAGCGGGAATGAGCAGTTCTTC
CDR3 protein: CASSQQSGNEQFF

CDR3 length: 14
clone size: many
V gene: TRBV28
D gene: .
J gene: TRBJ1-2
CDR3 DNA: TGTGCCAGCAGTTTAGGTGCAGGGAACTATGGCTACACCTTC
CDR3 protein: CASSLGAGNYGYTF

CDR3 length: 15
clone size: few
V gene: TRBV5-6
D gene: .
J gene: TRBJ1-4
CDR3 DNA: TGTGCCAGCAGCGGGGCCGGACAGCCTAATGAAAAACTGTTTTTT
CDR3 protein: CASSGAGQPNEKLFF

CDR3 length: 14
clone size: .
V gene: TRBV7-6
D gene: .
J gene: TRBJ2-2
CDR3 DNA: TGTGCCACCACGGGGGAGCTGAACACCGGGGAGCTGTTTTTT
CDR3 protein: CATTGELNTGELFF

CDR3 length: 14
clone size: .
V gene: TRBV27
D gene: TRBD2
J gene: TRBJ2-7
CDR3 DNA: TGTGCCAGCAGTCGCGGGGGGGCGACCTACGAGCAGTACTTC
CDR3 protein: CASSRGGATYEQYF

CDR3 length: 16
clone size: few
V gene: TRBV21-1
D gene: .
J gene: TRBJ2-1
CDR3 DNA: TGTGCCAGCAGCAAAGCCTCCCGGGAGGGCATCAATGAGCAGTTCTTC
CDR3 protein: CASSKASREGINEQFF

CDR3 length: 15
clone size: .
V gene: TRBV27
D gene: TRBD2
J gene: TRBJ2-5
CDR3 DNA: TGTGCCAGCACCTCCCTAGCGGGGGGGCTTGGGACCCAGTACTTC
CDR3 protein: CASTSLAGGLGTQYF

CDR3 length: 19
clone size: few
V gene: TRBV20-1
D gene: TRBD1
J gene: TRBJ1-2
CDR3 DNA: TGCAGTGCTATGTTTCAGGGGGGTGCCCCCGTACAAGCTAACTATGGCTACACCTTC
CDR3 protein: CSAMFQGGAPVQANYGYTF